The T cell receptor beta chain described here comes from a study of shared clonotypes between healthy human individuals. TCRdb's table, derived via immunoSEQ multiplex PCR, lists solely in-frame clones and lacks some. The sample holds roughly 640,000 clones; more than 95% are singletons and the top ten take 0.045% to 0.06%. Sequences were obtained from naive CD4+ T cells sorted from blood. Subset indicated: CD45RA+ positively selected. This sequence was found in a woman in her 30s in good health.

The CDR3 coding sequence is TGTGCCAGCAGCTTGGTTCTGTCACCCCTCCACTTT. As protein: CASSLVLSPLHF. The V gene is TRBV5-6, the J gene TRBJ1-6; D ambiguous. V dropped 0 bases and J dropped 10 bases, with 5 bases sitting between them. The CDR3 has 12 amino acids. In germline, CDR1 is SGHDT, CDR2 YYEEEE.